This T cell receptor (beta chain) was captured in a study of OX40 agonist ivuxolimab in advanced cancers. In the study overall: The costimulatory receptor OX40 (CD134) was targeted by ivuxolimab, a fully human IgG2 agonistic monoclonal antibody. Intravenous ivuxolimab was administered to patients every 2 weeks at six dose levels: 0.01, 0.1, 0.3, 1.5, 3 and 10 mg/kg. In the dose-escalation cohort, over 65% of patients were male, and the mean age was approximately 60 years, with a range of 23 to 79. Among the 52 dose-escalation patients, around 19 had hepatocellular carcinoma, roughly 15 melanoma, 9 renal cell carcinoma and 9 head and neck cancer. Three dose-escalation patients achieved partial responses, one with hepatocellular carcinoma and two with cutaneous melanoma. The paper reports the monotherapy dose-escalation portion (N of about 51 patients) of the phase I ivuxolimab trial. Patients were allowed to have had prior anti-PD-1, anti-PD-L1 or anti-CTLA-4 therapy, and approximately 40% of the dose-escalation patients had been treated with checkpoint inhibitors. The purpose of peripheral TCRbeta sequencing was to test whether ivuxolimab changed TCR sequence diversity and led to clonal T-cell expansion. Study-level results and caveats: Low levels of normalized T-cell clonal expansion were also seen in some patients who did not respond. In the 0.1-3.0 mg/kg groups, partial responders were among the patients with the lowest normalized peripheral clonal expansion, particularly in CD8+ T cells. At doses of 0.1 to 3.0 mg/kg, clonal expansion of both CD4+ and CD8+ blood T cells was observed from baseline to week 6. After ivuxolimab, expanded clones were on average more numerous among CD8+ T cells than among CD4+ T cells. Which antigens the clonally expanded peripheral T cells were specific for was not determined.

The V and J ends are trimmed by 4 bases and 4 bases, leaving 19 bases between them. From the germline V gene, CDR1 is SGHVS and CDR2 is FQNEAQ. There are 17 amino acids in the CDR3, from cysteine to phenylalanine inclusive. Only CDR3 DNA remains: 51 bases, in frame from the first base. Genomic DNA was isolated from the sorted cells so that the TCRbeta CDR3 region could be sequenced. The immunoSEQ Assay was used to sequence the TCRbeta CDR3 regions. In its TCRdb copy, this immuneACCESS table keeps in-frame sequences only and misses some clones. Where compared with another copy, unresolved V genes explain less than half of these, and the others have no known cause. The sample table lists some 9,800 clones, just over 75% of them with a count of one. The biggest ten clones account for about 29% of the sample. Points on this clone: The target of this receptor is not known. No quality values exist for individual bases; no much larger clone is one base distant.

Patients with autoimmune disease history or receiving systemic immunosuppression were excluded from the trial. Peripheral blood for TCR sequencing was collected from all dose cohorts at baseline, on cycle 4 day 1, and on cycle 7 day 1. Samples came from an open-label, multicenter, first-in-human phase I dose-escalation trial of ivuxolimab. Adults with locally advanced or metastatic melanoma, renal cell, hepatocellular, or head and neck squamous cell carcinoma were enrolled in the trial. CD4+ and CD8+ T cells were sorted separately from peripheral blood before TCR sequencing. The source material was CD4+ or CD8+ T cells sorted from blood, sampled in a trial of the OX40 agonist ivuxolimab. The sequence derives from an adult with an advanced solid tumor such as melanoma, head and neck, liver or kidney cancer. The chain uses TRBV7-8 and TRBJ2-2; tentative D gene TRBD1, with 5 bases matching. Here is the DNA: TGTGCCAGCAGCTCATATACCACAGGCTCCTCCACCGGGGAGCTGTTTTTT. This is translated as CASSSYTTGSSTGELFF.